This T cell receptor beta chain is drawn from a study of blood T cells in healthy people across ages. Trimming pared 5 bases from V and 1 base from J, leaving 18 bases between. Germline CDR1 and CDR2: SQVTM and ANQGSEA. This CDR3 is built from 16 residues. The sample providers were healthy Caucasian people from Russia, aged about 6 to 95. Each sample yielded at least 5 micrograms of PBMC total RNA. Whole-study findings and limits: Naive CD4+ cell counts and diversity both ran higher in long-lived than in aged donors. For the donors, CMV status was unknown and possibly confounded expanded clonotype changes.

It was with a sample-barcoded 5' primer and a J-beta primer mix that a second PCR of roughly 6 to 11 cycles was run. A single record per CDR3 protein comes from TCRdb applying MiXCR to the 5' RACE reads. There are around 1.7 million distinct CDR3 sequences in the sample; under 30% occur only once, and roughly 8% lies in the top ten. As for this clonotype: Its antigen remains unknown.

This receptor was identified in a woman aged 30 to 39 in good health. Specimen: blood. This chain links TRBV29-1 with TRBJ1-5; D remains ambiguous. CDR3 sequence reads: CSVLQGLPGSNQPQHF. The CDR3, as DNA: TGCAGCGTTCTGCAAGGACTGCCTGGGAGCAATCAGCCCCAGCATTTT. The full variable domain, rest sourced from reference TRBV29-1 and TRBJ1-5, is SAVISQKPSRDICQRGTSLTIQCQVDSQVTMMFWYRQQPGQSLTLIATANQGSEATYESGFVIDKFPISRPNLTFSTLTVSNMSPEDSSIYLCSVLQGLPGSNQPQHFGDGTRLSIL.